This T cell receptor (beta chain) was documented in a study of blood T cell repertoires in COVID-19. Study-level information: Acute and convalescent COVID-19 samples came from the United States, Italy and Spain. Sample material is recorded as cDNA or gDNA derived from T cells, B-cell-depleted T cells, or PBMCs.

TCRdb keeps only in-frame clones here, not all; method: immunoSEQ multiplex PCR. The table lists tens of thousands of clones, over 75% of them singletons, with around 1.2% in the top ten. Input material: peripheral blood. The receptor comes from a woman aged 55-75 years with acute or convalescent COVID-19.

The CDR3 spells CASSPSGRGSSGYTF. For the CDR3, the DNA is TGTGCCAGCAGCCCCTCGGGGAGGGGTTCTTCTGGCTACACCTTC. This chain uses TRBV7-6 with TRBJ1-2, with TRBD1 as a possible D gene (5 bases). This CDR3 has 15 amino acids. The germline CDR1 and CDR2 sequences are SGHVS and FNYEAQ. V was clipped by 5 bases and J by 7 bases, with 20 bases between them.